The 8 T cell receptor beta chains in this list originate from one sample, sequenced in a study of T cells expressing NK-cell markers. TCRdb reanalyzed the 5' RACE reads and collapses them to one entry per CDR3 protein, without DNA. The sample table sets out some 460,000 distinct CDR3 sequences. The sample taken for sequencing was blood T cells: a sorted CD56 or NKG2C T cell subset, CD4+ or CD8+ T cells, or bulk PBMC T cells (not recorded which). Receptor source: a woman in her fifties or sixties in good health.

The V call is TRBV24-1, the J call TRBJ2-1; TCRdb returns TRBD2, unconfirmable since there is no DNA. The CDR3 runs 13 residues. Germline lookup yields CDR1 KGHDR and CDR2 SFDVKD. CDR3 protein: CATTGLPDNEQFF.

The rearrangement uses TRBV14 and TRBJ1-2; absent DNA, TCRdb's TRBD1 call cannot be checked. CDR3 length equals 16 residues. Germline V gene data show CDR1 as SGHDN and CDR2 as FVKESK. CDR3 protein: CASSQEPGAWSDGYTF.

This chain joins TRBV25-1 and TRBJ1-2; TCRdb calls TRBD1, which cannot be checked without DNA. CDR3 length: 15 amino acids. Germline CDR1 and CDR2: MGHDK and SYGVNS. The CDR3 sequence: CASSEGQLTNYGYTF.

The chain carries TRBV6-1 and TRBJ2-7. The CDR3 runs to 11 residues. The germline CDR1 and CDR2 sequences are MNHNS and SASEGT. This chain's CDR3 is CASRDSYEQYF.

The genes are TRBV3-1 and TRBJ2-5; the D call of TRBD2 rests on TCRdb alone, since no DNA is present to check it. CDR3 length equals 14 residues. Germline-derived CDR1 and CDR2 are LGHDT and YNNKEL (reference sequence). The chain's CDR3 is CASSQSGLIETQYF.

This rearrangement joins TRBV5-1 to TRBJ1-5; TCRdb gives TRBD1 as the D gene, but with no DNA this cannot be confirmed. Germline lookup yields CDR1 SGHRS and CDR2 YFSETQ. This CDR3 comprises 16 residues. CDR3 sequence reads: CASSPGPAWGNQPQHF.

The rearrangement joins TRBV21-1 to TRBJ2-1; TCRdb's D call, TRBD2, is unchecked because there is no DNA. TRBV21-1 is reported as a pseudogene. The CDR3 is 19 amino acids. CDR3: CASSKRGLAGGPIYNEQFF.

V is TRBV11-3 and J is TRBJ1-1; TCRdb picks TRBD1, but there is no DNA to check that call. Per germline, CDR1 SGHNT and CDR2 YENEEA. The CDR3 sequence is 15 residues long. The CDR3 region is CASSSSGSVNTEAFF.